Listed below are T cell receptor beta chains from one sample, sequenced in a study of PD-L1 blockade in urothelial cancer. Data came from immunoSEQ multiplex PCR; TCRdb stores just in-frame clones and leaves some out. The sample carries tens of thousands of clones, 80% to 90% recorded once. The source was PBMCs, collected around atezolizumab (anti-PD-L1) treatment. These receptors were obtained from a man between 65 and 80 years old with urothelial cancer. The CDR3 runs from the conserved cysteine through the conserved F or W. The order of the fields is clone size, V gene, D gene, J gene, CDR3 DNA, CDR3 protein. The D gene is left open where the match is weak. Clone sizes are given selectively: once, few, many, or a class where the clone is expanded.

NA,TRBV19,NA,TRBJ2-2,TGTGCCAGTAGACTCCAGGGGTTAAACACCGGGGAGCTGTTTTTT,CASRLQGLNTGELFF
NA,TRBV9,NA,TRBJ1-5,TGTGCCAGCAGCCCCACCGGTAGCAATCAGCCCCAGCATTTT,CASSPTGSNQPQHF
NA,TRBV25-1,TRBD1,TRBJ2-7,TGTGCCAGCAGTGAATGGGTTGAGGGGGCGGTCTACGAGCAGTACTTC,CASSEWVEGAVYEQYF
NA,TRBV4-3,NA,TRBJ2-2,TGCGCCAGCAGCCAAGATCTCGCCGGGGAGCTGTTTTTT,CASSQDLAGELFF
NA,TRBV19,TRBD2,TRBJ2-1,TGTGCCAGTAGTCCCCAAGCGGGAGGAAATGAGCAGTTCTTC,CASSPQAGGNEQFF
NA,TRBV5-1,NA,TRBJ2-1,TGCGCCAGCAGGACTACCGGGACACCTTACAATGAGCAGTTCTTC,CASRTTGTPYNEQFF
once,TRBV6-1,TRBD1,TRBJ1-1,TGTGCCAGCAGTACAGGGGTGTGGGTAAACACTGAAGCTTTCTTT,CASSTGVWVNTEAFF
NA,TRBV11-1,TRBD1,TRBJ2-5,TGTGCCAGCAGCTTTGACAGGGGTGGGGAGACCCAGTACTTC,CASSFDRGGETQYF
NA,TRBV5-6,TRBD2,TRBJ2-5,TGTGCCAGCAGCCGCGGGACTAGCGGAGAGACCCAGTACTTC,CASSRGTSGETQYF
NA,TRBV19,NA,TRBJ1-2,TGTGCCAGTAGTATAACACCCTCCTATGGCTACACCTTC,CASSITPSYGYTF
NA,TRBV2,TRBD2,TRBJ2-7,TGTGCCAGCAGTGTGACTAGCGGCGCCTTAGGCGAGCAGTACTTC,CASSVTSGALGEQYF
NA,TRBV30,TRBD2,TRBJ2-2,TGTGCCTGGGGTAGGGGACTAGCGGGAGGGCCGCGAAGGGCCGGGGAGCTGTTTTTT,CAWGRGLAGGPRRAGELFF
NA,TRBV6-5,TRBD1,TRBJ1-2,TGTGCCAGCAGTCACCCCCGACAGGGGGCGAATGGCTACACCTTC,CASSHPRQGANGYTF
NA,TRBV28,TRBD1,TRBJ1-1,TGTGCCAGCAGTTTATGGACAGGGGAGAACACTGAAGCTTTCTTT,CASSLWTGENTEAFF
NA,TRBV7-2,NA,TRBJ1-1,TGTGCCAGCAGCCAAAGGTCCGGGGAGGGTGAAGCTTTCTTT,CASSQRSGEGEAFF